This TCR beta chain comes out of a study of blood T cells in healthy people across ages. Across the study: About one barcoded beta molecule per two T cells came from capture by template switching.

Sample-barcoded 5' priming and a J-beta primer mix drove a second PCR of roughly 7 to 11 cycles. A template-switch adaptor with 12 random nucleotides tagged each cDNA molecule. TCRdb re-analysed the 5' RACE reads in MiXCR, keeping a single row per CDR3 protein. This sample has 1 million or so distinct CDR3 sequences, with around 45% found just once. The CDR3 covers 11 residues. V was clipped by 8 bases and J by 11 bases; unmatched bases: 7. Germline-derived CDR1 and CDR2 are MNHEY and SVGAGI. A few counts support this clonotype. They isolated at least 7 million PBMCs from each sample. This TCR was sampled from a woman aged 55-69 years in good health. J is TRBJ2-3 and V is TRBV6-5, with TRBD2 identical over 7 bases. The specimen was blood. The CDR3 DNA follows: TGTGCCAGCGGCTTGGGGGGGAGGCAGTATTTT. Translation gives CASGLGGRQYF.